Below are 16 T cell receptor beta chains sequenced from a single sample in a study of cytomegalovirus exposure and HLA in healthy donors. The PCR had 60 Vbeta and 13 Jbeta primers. Produced via immunoSEQ multiplex PCR; TCRdb's table is partial and in-frame only. The sample's table shows about 130,000 clones. Sequenced: PBMCs. The receptor source for this set is a man younger than 30 in good health and CMV-seronegative.

The chain recombines TRBV21-1 with TRBJ1-4; the D call TRBD1 from the table was never checked on the DNA. TRBV21-1 is assigned pseudogene status. This CDR3 region has 14 residues. CDR3: CASSRTAFNEKLFF. The CDR3 region has the DNA TGTGCCAGCAGCAGGACAGCCTTTAATGAAAAACTGTTTTTT.

The chain couples TRBV6-1 to TRBJ1-2, with unresolved D. The CDR3 spans 12 residues. Per germline, CDR1 MNHNS and CDR2 SASEGT. V lost 7 bases, J lost 5 bases, and 11 bases lay in between. DNA for the CDR3: TGTGCCAGCATGTGGAGCGTGTATGGCTACACCTTC. As protein: CASMWSVYGYTF.

This chain links TRBV30 with TRBJ2-5, with D possibly TRBD2 on 6 matching bases. The CDR3 spans 12 residues. The germline CDR1 and CDR2 sequences are GTSNPN and SVGIG (reference sequence). Trimming cost V 1 base and J 11 bases, with 14 bases left between them. CDR3 sequence reads: CAWSAGTSFQYF. The CDR3, as DNA: TGTGCCTGGAGTGCAGGGACTTCGTTTCAGTACTTC.

The chain uses TRBV27 and TRBJ2-1; 10 nucleotides agree with TRBD2. After removal of 6 bases from V and 3 bases from J, the junction contained 2 bases not matched to a gene. This CDR3 has 14 amino acids. Germline-derived CDR1 and CDR2 are MNHEY and SMNVEV (reference sequence). The CDR3 nucleotides read TGTGCCAGCAGACCTAGCGGGAGCTACAATGAGCAGTTCTTC. Residues: CASRPSGSYNEQFF.

V and J are TRBV5-4 and TRBJ2-7, with 15 bases identical to TRBD2. The CDR3 runs 17 residues. Germline loops: CDR1 SGHNT, CDR2 YYREEE (reference sequence). Losses at the gene ends were 4 bases for V and 0 bases for J; bases not matched to a gene: 5. The CDR3 region is CASSPGLAGGDSYEQYF. In DNA form, the CDR3 reads TGTGCCAGCAGCCCGGGACTAGCGGGGGGTGACTCCTACGAGCAGTACTTC.

In nucleotides, the CDR3 is TGTGCCAGTAGTTTGGGCCCCGGGCAGTTCTTC. Its translation is CASSLGPGQFF. The V and J genes are TRBV19 and TRBJ2-1; D not resolved. CDR1 is LNHDA and CDR2 is SQIVND in the germline V gene (reference sequence). The CDR3 sequence is 11 residues long. Trimming shortened V by 5 bases and J by 12 bases, and 11 bases separated the two germline ends. Complete variable domain (other parts from reference TRBV19 and TRBJ2-1): DGGITQSPKYLFRKEGQNVTLSCEQNLNHDAMYWYRQDPGQGLRLIYYSQIVNDFQKGDIAEGYSVSREKKESFPLTVTSAQKNPTAFYLCASSLGPGQFFGPGTRLTVL.

The chain combines TRBV19 with TRBJ2-5; tentatively, D is TRBD2 (6 bases). Germline CDR1 LNHDA, CDR2 SQIVND (reference sequence). This CDR3 has 16 residues. V was trimmed by 5 bases and J by 0 bases, leaving 16 bases between them. DNA of the CDR3: TGTGCCAGTAGTGGTCCGGTTAGCGGTTACCAAGAGACCCAGTACTTC. It translates to CASSGPVSGYQETQYF. Full variable domain (missing parts from reference TRBV19 and TRBJ2-5): DGGITQSPKYLFRKEGQNVTLSCEQNLNHDAMYWYRQDPGQGLRLIYYSQIVNDFQKGDIAEGYSVSREKKESFPLTVTSAQKNPTAFYLCASSGPVSGYQETQYFGPGTRLLVL.

This chain links TRBV30 with TRBJ2-5; no firm D call. With the DNA end fitting TRBJ2-7 better, the J assignment may be wrong. Germline CDR1 is GTSNPN and CDR2 is SVGIG (reference sequence). The CDR3 covers 11 residues. The CDR3 loop is CAWSVIYEQYF. CDR3 coding DNA: TGTGCCTGGAGCGTAATTTACGAGCAGTACTTC.

The chain has TRBV6-1 and TRBJ2-7, with 9 bases fitting TRBD2. CDR3 length equals 18 residues. Trimming removed 1 base from V and 2 bases from J; junction bases left unmatched: 12. Germline values: CDR1 MNHNS, CDR2 SASEGT. CDR3 region: CASSEVRVGGGVPYEQYF. The CDR3 DNA sequence: TGTGCCAGCAGTGAAGTGAGGGTCGGCGGGGGGGTCCCCTACGAGCAGTACTTC.

The chain's CDR3 is CASSLEGTGGAGTEAFF. In DNA form, the CDR3 reads TGCGCCAGCAGCTTGGAAGGGACAGGGGGCGCGGGCACTGAAGCTTTCTTT. The chain joins TRBV5-1 to TRBJ1-1; 12 bases are shared with TRBD1. Germline-derived CDR1 and CDR2 are SGHRS and YFSETQ. The V gene end was trimmed by 0 bases and the J gene end by 4 bases; junction bases not matched to a gene: 7. The CDR3 length is 17 residues.

CDR3 protein: CASSLDTLGGYEQYF. The CDR3 DNA follows: TGCGCCAGCAGCCTGGACACCCTAGGAGGGTACGAGCAGTACTTC. The genes are TRBV5-1 and TRBJ2-7, with a possible D match to TRBD2 (6 bases). V gave up 4 bases and J gave up 4 bases, with 18 bases separating them. CDR1 is SGHRS and CDR2 is YFSETQ in the germline V gene. The CDR3 has 15 amino acids.

The rearrangement uses TRBV10-2 and TRBJ1-5; possible D gene TRBD1, 5 bases. V was trimmed by 5 bases and J by 4 bases, leaving 9 bases between them. CDR3 length equals 13 residues. The germline CDR1 and CDR2 sequences are WSHSY and SAAADI. The CDR3 is CASSMTENQPQHF. Here the CDR3 DNA reads TGCGCCAGCAGTATGACAGAAAATCAGCCCCAGCATTTT.

DNA of the CDR3: TGTGCCAGTAGTACTCAGGGGGCGCATGGCTACACCTTC. Amino acids: CASSTQGAHGYTF. This chain connects TRBV19 to TRBJ1-2; 8 nucleotides align to TRBD1. The CDR3 is 13 amino acids. Germline V gives CDR1 LNHDA, CDR2 SQIVND (reference sequence). With V trimmed by 4 bases and J by 6 bases, 4 bases remained unmatched.

The V gene is TRBV28, the J gene TRBJ2-5, with 7 bases fitting TRBD1. Germline V gene sequence: CDR1 MDHEN, CDR2 SYDVKM. This CDR3 spans 14 amino acids. With V trimmed by 5 bases and J by 0 bases, 3 bases remained unmatched. CDR3 protein: CASSRGQNQETQYF. For the CDR3, the DNA is TGTGCCAGCAGTAGGGGACAGAACCAAGAGACCCAGTACTTC.

This chain connects TRBV27 to TRBJ1-2, with D perhaps TRBD1 (6 bases). The CDR3 extends over 14 amino acids. Germline CDR1 and CDR2: MNHEY and SMNVEV (reference sequence). The V and J ends lost 3 bases and 4 bases respectively, with 12 bases between them. The DNA of the CDR3 is TGTGCCAGCAGTTTGACAGGTCCGGGCTATGGCTACACCTTC. This gives the protein CASSLTGPGYGYTF.

The CDR3: CASSVETSVSYEQYF. CDR3 in DNA: TGTGCCAGTAGTGTCGAGACTAGCGTCTCCTACGAGCAGTACTTC. The V and J genes are TRBV19 and TRBJ2-7; TRBD2 matches 8 bases. This CDR3 is built from 15 residues. Germline V gives CDR1 LNHDA, CDR2 SQIVND (reference sequence). V shed 5 bases, J shed 0 bases, and the junction held 6 bases outside the gene matches.